This T cell receptor (beta chain) was identified in a study of shared clonotypes between healthy human individuals. As for the study in general: Per donor, CD8 memory used one plate, CD8 naive used two, CD4 memory used three and CD4 naive used three.

Data came from immunoSEQ multiplex PCR; TCRdb stores just in-frame clones and leaves some out. The data show approximately 1.1 million clones, with 78% seen just once and more than 0.45% held by the top ten. The TCR sequence derives from a man aged 18 to 29 in good health. Some clones in this sample may be carry-over from other donors' samples. Material for sequencing was memory CD4+ T cells from PBMCs. Subset described: CD45RA-negative fraction.

CDR3 sequence reads: CASTPHPNYGYTF. Written as DNA, the CDR3 is TGTGCCAGTACCCCCCACCCCAACTATGGCTACACCTTC. V usage is TRBV19 and J usage is TRBJ1-2; D is ambiguous. There are 13 residues in the CDR3. The germline V gene has CDR1 LNHDA and CDR2 SQIVND (reference sequence). The V end lost 7 bases, the J end lost 2 bases, and 11 bases lay between the germline ends.